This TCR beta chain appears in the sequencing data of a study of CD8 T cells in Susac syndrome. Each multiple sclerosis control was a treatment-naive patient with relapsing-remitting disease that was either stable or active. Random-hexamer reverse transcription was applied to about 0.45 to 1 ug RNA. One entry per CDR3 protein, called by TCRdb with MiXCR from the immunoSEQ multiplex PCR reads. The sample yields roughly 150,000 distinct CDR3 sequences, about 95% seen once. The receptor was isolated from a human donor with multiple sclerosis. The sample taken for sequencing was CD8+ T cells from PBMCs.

Here the CDR3 DNA reads TGTGCCAGCAGCCTTCCCGAGTCAGGGGCCCGCGAGCAGTACTTC. Its translation is CASSLPESGAREQYF. This rearrangement joins TRBV5-6 to TRBJ2-7; possible D gene TRBD1, 6 bases. CDR1 and CDR2 (germline): SGHDT, YYEEEE. This CDR3 spans 15 amino acids. Trimming left V 4 bases short and J 6 bases short, with 20 bases between.